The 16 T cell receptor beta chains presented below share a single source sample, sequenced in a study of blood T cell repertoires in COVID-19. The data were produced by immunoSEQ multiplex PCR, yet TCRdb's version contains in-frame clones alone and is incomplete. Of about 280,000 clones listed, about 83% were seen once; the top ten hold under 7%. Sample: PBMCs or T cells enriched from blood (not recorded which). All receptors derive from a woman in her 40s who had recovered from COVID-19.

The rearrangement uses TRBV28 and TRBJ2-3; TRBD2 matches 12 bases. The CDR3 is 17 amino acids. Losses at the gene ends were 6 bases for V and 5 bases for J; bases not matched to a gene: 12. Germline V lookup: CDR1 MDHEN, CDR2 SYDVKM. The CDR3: CASSPQGLAGGLDTQYF. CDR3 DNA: TGTGCCAGCAGCCCCCAAGGCCTAGCGGGAGGGTTAGATACGCAGTATTTT.

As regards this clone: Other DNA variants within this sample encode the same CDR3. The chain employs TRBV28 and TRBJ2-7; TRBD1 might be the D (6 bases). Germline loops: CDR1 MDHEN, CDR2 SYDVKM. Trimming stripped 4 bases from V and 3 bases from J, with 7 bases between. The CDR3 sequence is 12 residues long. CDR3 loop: CASSSGVYEQYF. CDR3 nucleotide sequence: TGTGCCAGCAGTTCAGGGGTCTACGAGCAGTACTTC.

Here the CDR3 reads CASSVKGKYNEQFF. The CDR3 DNA reads as TGTGCCAGCAGCGTCAAGGGGAAATACAATGAGCAGTTCTTC. This chain uses TRBV9 with TRBJ2-1; D is perhaps TRBD1 (5 bases). Trimming removed 2 bases from V and 4 bases from J, with 10 bases in between. The CDR3 length is 14 residues. The germline V gene encodes CDR1 SGDLS and CDR2 YYNGEE.

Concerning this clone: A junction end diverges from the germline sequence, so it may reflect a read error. This CDR3 is CASREGTGIETQYF. DNA for the CDR3: TGTGCCAGCAGAGAAGGGACAGGGATAGAGACCCAGTACTTC. The V call is TRBV6-1, the J call TRBJ2-5; TRBD1 agrees at 9 bases. This CDR3 region has 14 residues. Germline CDR1 reads MNHNS; CDR2 reads SASEGT.

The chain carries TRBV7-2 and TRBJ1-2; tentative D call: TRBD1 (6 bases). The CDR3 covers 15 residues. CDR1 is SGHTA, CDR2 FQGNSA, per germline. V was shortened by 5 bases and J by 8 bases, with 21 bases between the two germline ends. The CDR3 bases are TGTGCCAGCAGCCCGCTCCCCCGAGGGGGTAGGGGCTACACCTTC. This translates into CASSPLPRGGRGYTF.

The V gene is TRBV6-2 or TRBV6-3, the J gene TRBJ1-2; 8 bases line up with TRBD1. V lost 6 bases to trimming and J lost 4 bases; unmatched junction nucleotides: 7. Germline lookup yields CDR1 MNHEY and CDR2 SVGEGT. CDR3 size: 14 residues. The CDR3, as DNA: TGTGCCAGCAGCAACGCCGGGACAGGCTATGGCTACACCTTC. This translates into CASSNAGTGYGYTF.

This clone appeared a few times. The CDR3 sequence: CASSKRGGKGSPLHF. As DNA, the CDR3 is TGTGCCAGCAGCAAAAGGGGCGGTAAAGGGTCACCCCTCCACTTT. The chain carries TRBV6-5 and TRBJ1-6, with D perhaps matching TRBD1 (5 bases). Germline V gives CDR1 MNHEY, CDR2 SVGAGI. V lost 6 bases and J 10 bases, leaving 19 bases between the germline ends. The CDR3 runs to 15 residues.

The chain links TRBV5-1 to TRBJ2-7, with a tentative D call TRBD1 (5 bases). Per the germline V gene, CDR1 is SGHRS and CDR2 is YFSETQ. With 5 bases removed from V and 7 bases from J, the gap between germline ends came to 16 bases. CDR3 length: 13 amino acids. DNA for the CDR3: TGCGCCAGCAGTCCTATAGGGGAAGGGGAGCAGTACTTC. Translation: CASSPIGEGEQYF.

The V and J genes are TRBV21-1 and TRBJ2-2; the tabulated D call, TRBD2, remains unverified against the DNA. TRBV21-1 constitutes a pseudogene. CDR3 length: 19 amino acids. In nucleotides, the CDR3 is TGTGCCAGCAGCAAGGTCGGGGCTAGCGGGAGTCCCTGGACCGGGGAGCTGTTTTTT. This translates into CASSKVGASGSPWTGELFF.

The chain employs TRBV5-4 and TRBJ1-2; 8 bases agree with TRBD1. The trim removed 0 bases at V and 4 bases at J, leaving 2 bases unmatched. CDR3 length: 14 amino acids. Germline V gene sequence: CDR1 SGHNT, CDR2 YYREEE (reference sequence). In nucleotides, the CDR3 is TGTGCCAGCAGCTTGGGGACAGGGACCTATGGCTACACCTTC. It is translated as CASSLGTGTYGYTF.

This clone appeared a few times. The DNA of the CDR3 is TGCAGCGTTGAAGGCAGGGGGGAGACCCAGTACTTC. Amino acids: CSVEGRGETQYF. The V gene is TRBV29-1, the J gene TRBJ2-5; 7 positions agree with TRBD1. Trimming took 1 base from V and 5 from J; bases not matched to a gene: 1. The CDR3 length is 12 residues. Germline V gene data show CDR1 as SQVTM and CDR2 as ANQGSEA.

The CDR3 here is CASSIFGGGSPQHF. The CDR3 nucleotides read TGTGCCAGTAGTATTTTCGGAGGGGGCTCGCCCCAGCATTTT. This chain connects TRBV19 to TRBJ1-5; TRBD1 aligns across 7 bases. V lost 3 bases and J lost 9; bases outside the gene matches: 8. This CDR3 spans 14 amino acids. In germline, CDR1 is LNHDA, CDR2 SQIVND (reference sequence).

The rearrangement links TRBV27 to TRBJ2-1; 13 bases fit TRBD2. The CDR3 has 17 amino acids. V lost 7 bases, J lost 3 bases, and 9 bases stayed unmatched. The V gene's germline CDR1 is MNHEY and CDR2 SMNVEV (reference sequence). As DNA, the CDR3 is TGTGCCAGCACCCCTCCCGGGACTAGCGGGGTCTACAATGAGCAGTTCTTC. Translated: CASTPPGTSGVYNEQFF.

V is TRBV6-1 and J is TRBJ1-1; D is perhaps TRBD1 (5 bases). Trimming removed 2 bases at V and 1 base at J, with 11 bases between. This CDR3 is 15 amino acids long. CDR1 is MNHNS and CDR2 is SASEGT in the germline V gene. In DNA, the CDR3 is TGTGCCAGCAGTGAACGACAGCTTCAGAACACTGAAGCTTTCTTT. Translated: CASSERQLQNTEAFF.

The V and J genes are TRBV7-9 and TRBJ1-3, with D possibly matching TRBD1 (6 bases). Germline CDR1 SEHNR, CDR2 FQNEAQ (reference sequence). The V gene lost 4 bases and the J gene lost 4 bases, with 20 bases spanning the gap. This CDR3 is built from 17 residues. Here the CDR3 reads CASSSPIGGARGNTIYF. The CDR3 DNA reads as TGTGCCAGCAGCTCCCCCATTGGGGGGGCGAGGGGAAACACCATATATTTT.

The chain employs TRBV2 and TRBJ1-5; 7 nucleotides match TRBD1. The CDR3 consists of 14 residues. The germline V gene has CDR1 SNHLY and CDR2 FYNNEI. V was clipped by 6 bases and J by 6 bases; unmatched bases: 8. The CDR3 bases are TGTGCCAGCAGAGGACAGGTTTTAGTTCAGCCCCAGCATTTT. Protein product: CASRGQVLVQPQHF.